Shown below are 21 T cell receptor beta chains from a single sample sequenced in a study of radiation and T cells in renal cell carcinoma (dated by TCRdb to about 2020). Read against the paper, the sample's time point label means: blood 2 weeks post-SBRT. The treatment or condition label for this specimen denotes: 15 Gy SBRT to primary tumor, nephrectomy 4 weeks later. Library generation was performed with the immunoSEQ multiplex PCR assay. In TCRdb, the immuneACCESS table is reduced to in-frame sequences with V and J assigned. These tables do not hold every clone; where another copy was compared, an unresolved V gene accounts for under half, and the others remain unexplained. The sample yields some 72,000 clones; about four fifths were counted once. In total, the top ten clones hold under 6.5% of the sample. Sequenced here: blood, sampled from a patient whose treatment included radiotherapy and nephrectomy. The receptors derive from a man between 60 and 70 years old with renal cell carcinoma.

The chain couples TRBV5-1 to TRBJ2-1, with TRBD2 identical over 15 bases. Unmatched junction bases numbered 14, after V lost 7 bases and J lost 6 bases. Germline CDR1 is SGHRS and CDR2 is YFSETQ. The CDR3 is made up of 18 amino acids. The CDR3 reads CASGLGTSGRRVGNEQFF. The CDR3 DNA sequence: TGCGCCAGCGGCCTCGGGACTAGCGGGAGGAGGGTTGGCAATGAGCAGTTCTTC.

This clone was recorded a few times. The CDR3 spells CASSPFLAYEQYF. In nucleotides, the CDR3 is TGTGCCAGCAGCCCCTTCTTGGCCTACGAGCAGTACTTC. This chain joins TRBV6-5 and TRBJ2-7; D not certain. Looked up from germline, CDR1 is MNHEY and CDR2 is SVGAGI. The V and J ends lost 6 bases and 2 bases respectively, with 11 bases between them. CDR3 size: 13 residues.

This chain uses TRBV7-9 with TRBJ1-4; D possibly corresponds to TRBD1 (5 bases). CDR1 is SEHNR and CDR2 is FQNEAQ in the germline V gene (reference sequence). The CDR3 is 14 residues long. The V end was cut by 3 bases, the J end by 3 bases, with 8 bases between. CDR3 in DNA: TGTGCCAGCAGCTTGGGGCAGCCTAATGAAAAACTGTTTTTT. As protein: CASSLGQPNEKLFF.

The chain is built from TRBV2 and TRBJ2-5, with D unresolved. Trimming left V 6 bases short and J 5 bases short, with 16 bases between. This CDR3 has 14 amino acids. CDR1 is SNHLY and CDR2 is FYNNEI in the germline V gene. CDR3 amino acids: CASSGARVVETQYF. The DNA for the CDR3 is TGTGCCAGCAGCGGCGCTAGGGTCGTCGAGACCCAGTACTTC. The full variable domain, in which reference TRBV2 and TRBJ2-5 provide the parts outside the CDR3, is EPEVTQTPSHQVTQMGQEVILRCVPISNHLYFYWYRQILGQKVEFLVSFYNNEISEKSEIFDDQFSVERPDGSNFTLKIRSTKLEDSAMYFCASSGARVVETQYFGPGTRLLVL.

This clone was observed a single time. The chain combines TRBV7-9 with TRBJ2-1; no reliable D call. The germline V gene encodes CDR1 SEHNR and CDR2 FQNEAQ (reference sequence). V lost 5 bases, J lost 3 bases, and 23 bases lay in between. The CDR3 consists of 18 residues. The CDR3 bases are TGTGCCAGCAGCCCCCGGTTTGTGGCCGAAAGGGACTACAATGAGCAGTTCTTC. Its translation is CASSPRFVAERDYNEQFF.

This chain connects TRBV28 to TRBJ1-3; D remains unclear. In germline, CDR1 is MDHEN, CDR2 SYDVKM. V was pared by 8 bases and J by 0 bases, with 8 bases between. CDR3 length: 13 amino acids. CDR3 loop: CASLSSSGNTIYF. The CDR3 DNA reads TGTGCCAGCCTGTCAAGCTCTGGAAACACCATATATTTT. The entire variable domain, with the rest obtained from reference TRBV28 and TRBJ1-3, is as follows: DVKVTQSSRYLVKRTGEKVFLECVQDMDHENMFWYRQDPGLGLRLIYFSYDVKMKEKGDIPEGYSVSREKKERFSLILESASTNQTSMYLCASLSSSGNTIYFGEGSWLTVV.

This rearrangement joins TRBV5-5 to TRBJ2-5; TRBD1 is a possible D gene (6 bases). The CDR3 contains 15 residues. The V gene's germline CDR1 is SGHKS and CDR2 YYEKEE (reference sequence). Trimming stripped 4 bases from V and 3 bases from J, with 16 bases between. The CDR3 sequence is CASSPTWDKEETQYF. The DNA of the CDR3 is TGTGCCAGCAGCCCGACTTGGGACAAAGAAGAGACCCAGTACTTC.

The CDR3: CASSFETGGGPGTQYF. CDR3 coding DNA: TGTGCCAGCAGTTTTGAAACAGGGGGCGGCCCAGGGACGCAGTATTTT. J is TRBJ2-3 and V is TRBV28; 9 nucleotides align to TRBD1. Germline-derived CDR1 and CDR2 are MDHEN and SYDVKM. Trimming removed 3 bases from V and 9 bases from J; junction bases left unmatched: 13. The CDR3 totals 16 residues.

The chain uses TRBV27 and TRBJ1-3; D is unresolved. Germline assignment: CDR1 MNHEY and CDR2 SMNVEV (reference sequence). The CDR3 is made up of 13 amino acids. Between the trimmed V and J ends, which lost 1 base and 4 bases, there was a span of 5 bases. CDR3 sequence: CASSLYPGNTIYF. The CDR3 coding sequence is TGTGCCAGCAGTTTATACCCAGGAAACACCATATATTTT.

This chain connects TRBV6-4 to TRBJ2-2, with 7 bases aligning to TRBD1. Per the germline V gene, CDR1 is MRHNA and CDR2 is SNTAGT. V lost 5 bases, J lost 1 base, and 4 bases stayed unmatched. The CDR3 totals 15 residues. Here the CDR3 reads CASSRRTGNTGELFF. In DNA form, the CDR3 reads TGTGCCAGCAGTCGGAGGACAGGGAACACCGGGGAGCTGTTTTTT.

This chain links TRBV19 with TRBJ2-7, with 7 nucleotides matching TRBD2. CDR3 size: 13 residues. Germline-derived CDR1 and CDR2 are LNHDA and SQIVND (reference sequence). The junction had 6 bases not matched to a gene; V was cut back by 5 bases and J by 5 bases. CDR3 sequence reads: CASSLGTNNEQYF. The CDR3 DNA reads TGTGCCAGTAGTCTCGGGACTAATAACGAGCAGTACTTC.

The V call is TRBV5-6, the J call TRBJ2-5; D possibly matches TRBD1 or TRBD2 (6 bases each). The DNA matches TRBJ2-7 better at its end, which makes the J call doubtful. CDR3 length equals 14 residues. Germline V gene lookup returns CDR1 SGHDT and CDR2 YYEEEE. The CDR3 nucleotides are TGTGCCAGCAGCCCCTGGGGGGCTCCATACGAGCAGTACTTC. Amino acids: CASSPWGAPYEQYF.

The CDR3 sequence: CASSVRGLFYQETQYF. The CDR3 DNA follows: TGCGCCAGCAGCGTTAGGGGGCTGTTCTACCAAGAGACCCAGTACTTC. The gene calls are TRBV5-1 and TRBJ2-5, with TRBD1 matching over 7 bases. CDR3 size: 16 residues. V lost 4 bases to trimming and J lost 0 bases; unmatched junction nucleotides: 9. CDR1 is SGHRS and CDR2 is YFSETQ in the germline V gene.

The chain couples TRBV18 to TRBJ2-7; a possible D gene is TRBD1 (7 bases). The CDR3 is 17 residues long. The V and J ends lost 2 bases and 6 bases respectively, with 23 bases between them. Germline V lookup: CDR1 KGHSH, CDR2 LQKENI. The CDR3 DNA is TGTGCCAGCTCACCAGGGGACAGAGGGGGGACCTCCCTCGAGCAGTACTTC. It codes for CASSPGDRGGTSLEQYF.

This sequence joins TRBV2 and TRBJ1-1; D unresolved. The germline CDR1 and CDR2 sequences are SNHLY and FYNNEI. Between the trimmed V and J ends, which lost 5 bases and 0 bases, there was a span of 7 bases. The length of the CDR3 is 13 residues. CDR3 residues: CASSTGLNTEAFF. The DNA for the CDR3 is TGTGCCAGCAGTACCGGACTGAACACTGAAGCTTTCTTT. Full variable domain (rest looked up from reference TRBV2 and TRBJ1-1): EPEVTQTPSHQVTQMGQEVILRCVPISNHLYFYWYRQILGQKVEFLVSFYNNEISEKSEIFDDQFSVERPDGSNFTLKIRSTKLEDSAMYFCASSTGLNTEAFFGQGTRLTVV.

This rearrangement joins TRBV19 to TRBJ2-1; a possible D gene is TRBD2 (5 bases). CDR3 size: 16 residues. Germline CDR1 is LNHDA and CDR2 is SQIVND (reference sequence). V dropped 0 bases and J dropped 7 bases, with 16 bases sitting between them. The CDR3 is CASSIDSGWAGNEQFF. CDR3 in DNA: TGTGCCAGTAGTATAGACAGCGGCTGGGCGGGTAATGAGCAGTTCTTC.

This rearrangement joins TRBV27 to TRBJ2-1, with D perhaps assigned TRBD1 or TRBD2 (6 bases each). This CDR3 spans 16 amino acids. V lost 2 bases and J 8 bases, leaving 19 bases between the germline ends. Germline V lookup: CDR1 MNHEY, CDR2 SMNVEV (reference sequence). CDR3 in amino acids: CASSLVGGAGTDEQFF. DNA for the CDR3: TGTGCCAGCAGTTTAGTGGGGGGCGCGGGTACAGATGAGCAGTTCTTC.

This clone was seen just once. The chain joins TRBV2 to TRBJ2-7, with 8 bases identical to TRBD1. In germline, CDR1 is SNHLY, CDR2 FYNNEI. The CDR3 is 14 residues long. Trimming took 5 bases from V and 4 from J; bases not matched to a gene: 7. The CDR3 DNA follows: TGTGCCAGCAGTCTTCGGACAGGGAAGTACGAGCAGTACTTC. This encodes CASSLRTGKYEQYF.

The V call is TRBV7-2, the J call TRBJ2-1, with a possible D match to TRBD2 (5 bases). Trimming pared 3 bases from V and 6 bases from J, leaving 15 bases between. CDR3 size: 15 residues. Looked up from germline, CDR1 is SGHTA and CDR2 is FQGNSA. The CDR3 loop is CASSFEGGSSNEQFF. CDR3 bases: TGTGCCAGCAGCTTTGAGGGCGGTTCAAGCAATGAGCAGTTCTTC.

The table lists this clone with a count of one. This chain connects TRBV6-1 to TRBJ1-6; 7 bases map to TRBD1. V shed 7 bases and J 11 bases; nucleotides not matched to a gene: 11. This CDR3 is built from 14 residues. Germline values: CDR1 MNHNS, CDR2 SASEGT. The CDR3 bases are TGTGCCAGCATGGCACGACAGGGTCGGCCACCCCTCCACTTT. This gives the protein CASMARQGRPPLHF.

This rearrangement joins TRBV6-1 to TRBJ2-7; 8 nucleotides agree with TRBD1. Germline loops: CDR1 MNHNS, CDR2 SASEGT. Trimming removed 10 bases from V and 2 bases from J; junction bases left unmatched: 7. CDR3 length: 13 amino acids. In DNA, the CDR3 is TGTGCCACCATGGGCAGGGGGCCCTACGAGCAGTACTTC. Residues: CATMGRGPYEQYF.